This T cell receptor (beta chain) was sequenced in a study of CD8 T cells in ankylosing spondylitis. MiXCR, run by TCRdb on the 5' RACE reads, gives a single entry per CDR3 protein. The table lists tens of thousands of distinct CDR3 sequences, around 25% of them singletons. Looked up from germline, CDR1 is DFQATT and CDR2 is SNEGSKA (reference sequence). Trimming took 6 bases from V and 10 from J, leaving 16 bases between them. This CDR3 region has 12 residues. Sequencing was done on a sample of blood, either unsorted or a sorted T cell fraction (not recorded which). The chain recombines TRBV20-1 with TRBJ2-1, with unresolved D. This clonotype was sampled from a male donor with ankylosing spondylitis or in good health (not recorded which). The CDR3 loop reads CSAELVTPEQFF. The DNA for the CDR3 is TGCAGTGCCGAGCTCGTTACCCCGGAGCAGTTCTTC.